This passage covers 10 T cell receptor beta chains from one sample sequenced in a study of post-analysis software for immune sequencing data. Notes on the study in general: Five or six TRBV segments were significantly more frequent in patients than in controls. TRBV5-6, TRBV5-1 and TRBV20-1 were among these segments.

No antigen has been assigned to these receptors. Included in the TCR beta cDNA libraries were unique molecular identifiers. A single record per CDR3 protein comes from TCRdb applying MiXCR to the PCR reads. The sample includes 450,000 or so distinct CDR3 sequences, around 40% of them seen just once. Material for sequencing was blood. These receptors were collected from a girl aged 10 to 17 with multiple sclerosis.

This clonotype occurred once. The chain employs TRBV20-1 and TRBJ1-2; 7 bases match TRBD1. This CDR3 contains 13 residues. Trimming took 7 bases from V and 3 from J; bases not matched to a gene: 8. CDR1 DFQATT and CDR2 SNEGSKA come from the germline V gene (reference sequence). The CDR3 loop is CSVSRQGDYGYTF. CDR3 bases: TGCAGTGTGTCGAGACAGGGCGACTATGGCTACACCTTC.

A few counts support this clonotype. The V gene is TRBV6-6, the J gene TRBJ2-5; tentatively, D is TRBD1 (6 bases). The CDR3 has 14 residues. In germline, CDR1 is MNHNY, CDR2 SVGAGI (reference sequence). Trimming took 7 bases from V and 0 from J, leaving 12 bases between them. Here the CDR3 reads CASTTDRNQETQYF. The CDR3 DNA is TGTGCCAGCACCACCGACAGGAACCAAGAGACCCAGTACTTC.

The chain links TRBV11-2 to TRBJ2-2; 10 positions match TRBD2. With V trimmed by 3 bases and J by 6 bases, 4 bases remained unmatched. The CDR3 consists of 15 residues. The germline gives CDR1 SGHAT, CDR2 FQNNGV. CDR3 nucleotides: TGTGCCAGCAGCTTGGAGCTAGCGGGGGCCGGGGAGCTGTTTTTT. Protein sequence: CASSLELAGAGELFF.

This CDR3 is CASSFRKTGYEQYF. The CDR3 DNA sequence: TGTGCCAGCAGCTTTCGTAAAACCGGGTACGAGCAGTACTTC. The chain uses TRBV5-6 and TRBJ2-7; D unclear. The CDR3 runs 14 residues. Trimming removed 2 bases from V and 4 bases from J, with 13 bases in between. Germline V gene data show CDR1 as SGHDT and CDR2 as YYEEEE.

This chain uses TRBV3-1 with TRBJ1-5, with D possibly matching TRBD1 (5 bases). V was clipped by 0 bases and J by 5 bases, with 11 bases between them. Germline assignment: CDR1 LGHDT and CDR2 YNNKEL (reference sequence). The CDR3 is 15 residues long. The CDR3 nucleotides read TGTGCCAGCAGCCAAGATGGAGCCAGGGATCAGCCCCAGCATTTT. This translates into CASSQDGARDQPQHF.

The sample holds a few counts of this clonotype. V usage is TRBV2 and J usage is TRBJ2-1; 9 bases are a match to TRBD2. The CDR3 spans 13 residues. V shed 11 bases and J 3 bases; nucleotides not matched to a gene: 5. The germline gives CDR1 SNHLY, CDR2 FYNNEI. The CDR3 bases are TGTGCCGAGTCTAGCGGGAACTACAATGAGCAGTTCTTC. As protein: CAESSGNYNEQFF.

As to this clonotype: The germline gene is not matched at one end of the junction; a read error may be the cause. This chain connects TRBV25-1 to TRBJ1-1; D is uncertain. The germline CDR1 and CDR2 sequences are MGHDK and SYGVNS. The CDR3 runs 13 residues. The CDR3 nucleotides are TGTGCCAGCAGTGAATATGGGAACACTGAAACTTTCTTT. Its protein product is CASSEYGNTETFF. Looking up the rest from reference TRBV25-1 and TRBJ1-1 gives the full variable domain: EADIYQTPRYLVIGTGKKITLECSQTMGHDKMYWYQQDPGMELHLIHYSYGVNSTEKGDLSSESTVSRIRTEHFPLTLESARPSHTSQYLCASSEYGNTETFFGQGTRLTVV.

The chain joins TRBV7-6 to TRBJ2-5; the match to TRBD2 covers 7 bases. V was clipped by 0 bases and J by 5 bases; unmatched bases: 3. The CDR3 is made up of 14 amino acids. Germline values: CDR1 SGHVS, CDR2 FNYEAQ. CDR3 sequence (DNA): TGTGCCAGCAGCTTAGCCGGGAGGCGGGAGACCCAGTACTTC. Translated, it gives CASSLAGRRETQYF.

The gene calls are TRBV29-1 and TRBJ2-1; possible D gene TRBD1, 5 bases. V was shortened by 0 bases and J by 9 bases, with 21 bases between the two germline ends. The CDR3 has 16 residues. Germline CDR1 SQVTM, CDR2 ANQGSEA. The CDR3 DNA follows: TGCAGCGTTGAAGACCGGGTCGATTCGAGCCAGGGTGAGCAGTTCTTC. Its translation is CSVEDRVDSSQGEQFF.

V usage is TRBV29-1 and J usage is TRBJ2-1; 14 nucleotides align to TRBD2. V lost 1 base, J lost 7 bases, and 6 bases stayed unmatched. Germline V gene lookup returns CDR1 SQVTM and CDR2 ANQGSEA. The CDR3 contains 16 residues. The DNA of the CDR3 is TGCAGCGTTGAAGGGGGACTAGCGGGAGAATGGAATGAGCAGTTCTTC. Translating gives CSVEGGLAGEWNEQFF.